Reported below is one TCR beta chain. Its antigen is still unknown. One base away there is no much larger clone; base qualities are not given. Library creation used the immunoSEQ multiplex PCR assay. TCRdb provides this immuneACCESS table in a form limited to in-frame rearrangements. Some clones are lacking; in checked studies, under half of them reflect an unresolved V gene, and why the rest are absent is not known. The sample has 55,000 to 65,000 clones on record, 90% to 95% of them singletons. The ten biggest clones cover 3.5% of the sample. This specimen comes from a study of T cell changes during pregnancy in multiple sclerosis (dated by TCRdb to between 2017 and 2020). Turning to the overall study: The study looked at changes in the T cell repertoire across pregnancy in women with multiple sclerosis.

V loses 2 bases, J loses 8 bases, and the germline ends lie 13 bases apart. In the germline V gene (reference sequence), CDR1 corresponds to MNHEY and CDR2 to SMNVEV. The CDR3 numbers 14 residues from cysteine through phenylalanine. Only the CDR3 region is kept as DNA, spanning 42 bases read in frame from base 1. The TCR was taken from a female donor with multiple sclerosis, enrolled in a pregnancy study. The source material was CD8+ T cells from peripheral blood mononuclear cells, sampled in the third trimester of pregnancy. The chain is assembled from TRBV27 and TRBJ2-4; a tentative D call is TRBD2 (5 bases match). The nucleotides are TGTGCCAGCAGTTTAGTAGGGAGTAGGGACATTCAGTACTTC. Its protein is CASSLVGSRDIQYF.